The source of this TCR beta chain is a study of blood T cell repertoires in COVID-19. This clone was recorded a few times. Germline lookup yields CDR1 MNHEY and CDR2 SVGAGI. The V gene end was trimmed by 4 bases and the J gene end by 1 base; junction bases not matched to a gene: 4. This CDR3 is built from 15 residues. Sequencing was performed with immunoSEQ multiplex PCR; in TCRdb, only in-frame clones are kept and a portion is missing. The repertoire holds 230,000 or so clones, with around 81% as singletons. The receptor comes from a woman older than 75 with COVID-19, enrolled during active disease. The chain links TRBV6-5 to TRBJ1-2; 9 bases agree with TRBD1. Sample: peripheral blood. CDR3 DNA sequence: TGTGCCAGCAGTTCTACAGGGGGCTATAACTATGGCTACACCTTC. This codes for CASSSTGGYNYGYTF.